This passage covers 16 T cell receptor beta chains from one sample sequenced in a study of blood T cell repertoires in COVID-19. Only in-frame clones appear in the TCRdb table, and some are missing; sequencing was by immunoSEQ multiplex PCR. The sample consists of roughly 130,000 clones, 87% of them appearing once. Input material: peripheral blood. The source is a woman aged 60-75 years with acute or convalescent COVID-19.

This clone was picked up a small number of times. The chain employs TRBV5-6 and TRBJ1-4; D gene uncertain. V was shortened by 4 bases and J by 7 bases, with 11 bases between the two germline ends. In germline, CDR1 is SGHDT, CDR2 YYEEEE. The CDR3 runs 13 residues. Here the CDR3 reads CASSRGRSEKLFF. CDR3 in DNA: TGTGCCAGCAGCCGAGGGAGGAGTGAAAAACTGTTTTTT.

The chain joins TRBV5-8 to TRBJ1-5; unclear D gene. This CDR3 is built from 15 residues. Germline assignment: CDR1 SGHTS and CDR2 YDEGEE. Trimming shortened V by 4 bases and J by 6 bases, and 17 bases separated the two germline ends. CDR3 in amino acids: CASSPPRRGAQPQHF. The CDR3 DNA follows: TGTGCCAGCAGCCCCCCCCGCCGCGGAGCTCAGCCCCAGCATTTT. Drawing the rest from reference TRBV5-8 and TRBJ1-5, the complete variable domain is EAGVTQSPTHLIKTRGQQATLRCSPISGHTSVYWYQQALGLGLQFLLWYDEGEERNRGNFPPRFSGRQFPNYSSELNVNALELEDSALYLCASSPPRRGAQPQHFGDGTRLSIL.

The J gene is TRBJ2-1, the V gene TRBV5-4, with 13 positions matching TRBD2. CDR1 is SGHNT, CDR2 YYREEE, per germline (reference sequence). This CDR3 contains 15 residues. Trimming cost V 3 bases and J 9 bases; bases outside gene matches: 6. In DNA, the CDR3 is TGTGCCAGCAGCTATGGGACTAGCGGGATGCGTGAGCAGTTCTTC. Its translation is CASSYGTSGMREQFF.

This chain joins TRBV2 and TRBJ2-7; 9 bases align to TRBD1. CDR3 length: 15 amino acids. Looked up from germline, CDR1 is SNHLY and CDR2 is FYNNEI. J was trimmed by 6 bases and V by 1 base; bases with no gene match: 7. The CDR3 is CASSEGGTGISEQYF. The CDR3 DNA reads as TGTGCCAGCAGTGAAGGGGGGACAGGGATAAGCGAGCAGTACTTC.

The V and J genes are TRBV9 and TRBJ2-1, with 13 bases matching TRBD2. The V gene's germline CDR1 is SGDLS and CDR2 YYNGEE. This CDR3 spans 21 amino acids. V was pared by 0 bases and J by 7 bases, with 19 bases of the junction left unmatched. For the CDR3, the DNA is TGTGCCAGCAGCGTAGTAGGGAGGACTAGCGGGAGATCCGTGGTTAGGAATGAGCAGTTCTTC. Translating it yields CASSVVGRTSGRSVVRNEQFF.

This chain joins TRBV10-2 and TRBJ1-2, with D hard to call. CDR3 length equals 13 residues. The germline V gene encodes CDR1 WSHSY and CDR2 SAAADI. The V and J ends lost 5 bases and 4 bases respectively, with 11 bases between them. The CDR3 spells CASSSGSFYGYTF. The CDR3 DNA is TGCGCCAGCAGTTCCGGGAGCTTCTATGGCTACACCTTC.

V usage is TRBV5-1 and J usage is TRBJ2-3; 11 bases fit TRBD1. The V segment lost 7 bases and the J segment 3 bases; nucleotides outside the gene matches: 4. This CDR3 is 14 amino acids long. Germline CDR1 and CDR2: SGHRS and YFSETQ. The CDR3 bases are TGCGCCAGCCATCGGGACAGGGGGACAGATACGCAGTATTTT. This codes for CASHRDRGTDTQYF.

This chain uses TRBV6-5 with TRBJ2-3; 7 bases line up with TRBD2. The CDR3 is 15 residues long. Germline values: CDR1 MNHEY, CDR2 SVGAGI. V was clipped by 0 bases and J by 3 bases; unmatched bases: 3. CDR3 DNA sequence: TGTGCCAGCAGTTACTCCGGACTAGTTACAGATACGCAGTATTTT. Amino acid sequence: CASSYSGLVTDTQYF.

The chain couples TRBV10-3 to TRBJ2-1, with a possible D match to TRBD2 (6 bases). V dropped 2 bases and J dropped 5 bases, with 13 bases sitting between them. CDR1 ENHRY and CDR2 SYGVKD come from the germline V gene. The CDR3 covers 15 residues. Here the CDR3 DNA reads TGTGCCATCAGTGAGGCCATCCGGGAGAACAATGAGCAGTTCTTC. It encodes CAISEAIRENNEQFF.

This clone was seen only once. The chain has TRBV27 and TRBJ1-2, with D hard to call. Between the trimmed V and J ends, which lost 3 bases and 1 base, there was a span of 15 bases. This CDR3 has 16 residues. Germline CDR1 is MNHEY and CDR2 is SMNVEV (reference sequence). CDR3 coding DNA: TGTGCCAGCAGTTTGAGCGGTGCGGCGGGTAACTATGGCTACACCTTC. This codes for CASSLSGAAGNYGYTF.

The chain has TRBV5-4 and TRBJ2-5, with 15 bases lining up with TRBD2. The CDR3 totals 17 residues. CDR1 SGHNT and CDR2 YYREEE come from the germline V gene (reference sequence). V dropped 4 bases and J dropped 5; count of bases not matched to a gene: 9. CDR3 coding DNA: TGTGCCAGCAGCCCCCGGACTAGCGGGAGGGCCGGGGAGACCCAGTACTTC. Residues: CASSPRTSGRAGETQYF.

J is TRBJ2-7 and V is TRBV5-4; the D gene is possibly TRBD1 (6 bases). The V and J ends lost 1 base and 2 bases respectively, with 10 bases between them. The CDR3 sequence is 14 residues long. Germline lookup yields CDR1 SGHNT and CDR2 YYREEE (reference sequence). The DNA for the CDR3 is TGTGCCAGCAGCTTGTCGGACAGTGCCTACGAGCAGTACTTC. Residues: CASSLSDSAYEQYF.

The J gene is TRBJ1-1, the V gene TRBV7-8; D is unclear. Germline V lookup: CDR1 SGHVS, CDR2 FQNEAQ. CDR3 length equals 14 residues. Deletions cut 1 base from V and 2 bases from J, with 8 bases between. CDR3 sequence (DNA): TGTGCCAGCAGCTTAGGGGCCGCTAACACTGAAGCTTTCTTT. Encoded protein: CASSLGAANTEAFF.

To note about this clone: Other DNA sequences in the same sample also yield this CDR3. The chain combines TRBV30 with TRBJ1-1, with D possibly matching TRBD1 (5 bases). Germline V gene lookup returns CDR1 GTSNPN and CDR2 SVGIG (reference sequence). V lost 3 bases and J 1 base, leaving 15 bases between the germline ends. There are 15 residues in the CDR3. CDR3 region: CAWSVGGPPNTEAFF. CDR3 DNA sequence: TGTGCCTGGAGCGTCGGGGGACCGCCGAACACTGAAGCTTTCTTT.

V and J are TRBV3-1 (or the pseudogene TRBV3-2) and TRBJ1-1; tentatively, D is TRBD1 (5 bases). V gave up 3 bases and J gave up 0 bases, with 32 bases separating them. Germline values: CDR1 LGHDT, CDR2 YNNKEL (reference sequence). The CDR3 covers 22 residues. CDR3 sequence (DNA): TGTGCCAGCAGCCAGGAAGGGTATGACAGTAACCGTGGGTGGGATTTGAACACTGAAGCTTTCTTT. It encodes CASSQEGYDSNRGWDLNTEAFF.

V is TRBV7-8 and J is TRBJ2-1, with TRBD2 matching 13 bases. V dropped 1 base and J dropped 8; count of bases not matched to a gene: 2. Germline V CDR1 and CDR2: SGHVS, FQNEAQ. The length of the CDR3 is 15 residues. The CDR3 coding sequence is TGTGCCAGCAGCTTAGGGACTAGCGGGAGCCATGAGCAGTTCTTC. Protein: CASSLGTSGSHEQFF.